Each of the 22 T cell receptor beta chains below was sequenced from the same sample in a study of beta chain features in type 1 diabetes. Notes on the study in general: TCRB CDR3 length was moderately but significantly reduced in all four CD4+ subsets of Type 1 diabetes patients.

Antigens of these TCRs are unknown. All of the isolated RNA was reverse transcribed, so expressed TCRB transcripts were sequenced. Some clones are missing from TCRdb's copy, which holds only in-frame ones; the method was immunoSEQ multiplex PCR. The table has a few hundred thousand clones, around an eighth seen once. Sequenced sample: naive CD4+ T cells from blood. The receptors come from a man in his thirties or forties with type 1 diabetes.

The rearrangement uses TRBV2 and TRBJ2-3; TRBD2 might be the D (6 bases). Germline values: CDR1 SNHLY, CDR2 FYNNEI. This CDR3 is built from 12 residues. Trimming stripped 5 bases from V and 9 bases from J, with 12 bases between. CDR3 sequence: CASSLDGGTQYF. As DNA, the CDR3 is TGTGCCAGCAGTCTCGACGGGGGAACGCAGTATTTT.

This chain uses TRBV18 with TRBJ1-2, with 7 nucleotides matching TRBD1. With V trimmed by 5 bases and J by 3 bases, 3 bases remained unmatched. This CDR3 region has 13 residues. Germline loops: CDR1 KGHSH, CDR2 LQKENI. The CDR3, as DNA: TGTGCCAGCTCAGAGGGGGCTGACTATGGCTACACCTTC. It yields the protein CASSEGADYGYTF.

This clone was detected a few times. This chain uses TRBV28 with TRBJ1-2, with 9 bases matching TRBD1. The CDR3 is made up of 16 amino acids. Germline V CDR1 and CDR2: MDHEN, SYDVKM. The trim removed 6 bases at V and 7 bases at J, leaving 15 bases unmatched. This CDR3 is CASSRSGTGSGGGYTF. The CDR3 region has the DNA TGTGCCAGCAGCCGTTCAGGGACAGGGTCAGGGGGTGGCTACACCTTC.

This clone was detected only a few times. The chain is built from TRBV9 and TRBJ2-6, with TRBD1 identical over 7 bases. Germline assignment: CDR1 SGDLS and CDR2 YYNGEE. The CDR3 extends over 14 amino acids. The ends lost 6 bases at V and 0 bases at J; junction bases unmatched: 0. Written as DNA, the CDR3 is TGTGCCAGCAACAGGGGCTCTGGGGCCAACGTCCTGACTTTC. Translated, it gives CASNRGSGANVLTF.

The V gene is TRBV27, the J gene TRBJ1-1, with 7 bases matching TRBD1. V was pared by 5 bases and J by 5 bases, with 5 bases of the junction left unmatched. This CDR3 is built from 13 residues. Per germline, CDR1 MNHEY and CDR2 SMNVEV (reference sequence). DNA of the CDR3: TGTGCCAGCAGTACAGGGGCGCGGACTGAAGCTTTCTTT. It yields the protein CASSTGARTEAFF.

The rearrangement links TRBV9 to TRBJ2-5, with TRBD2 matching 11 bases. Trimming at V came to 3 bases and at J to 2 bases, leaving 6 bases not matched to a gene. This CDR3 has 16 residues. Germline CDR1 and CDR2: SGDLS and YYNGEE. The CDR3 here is CASSGIGTSGQETQYF. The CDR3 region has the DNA TGTGCCAGCAGCGGGATCGGGACTAGCGGACAAGAGACCCAGTACTTC.

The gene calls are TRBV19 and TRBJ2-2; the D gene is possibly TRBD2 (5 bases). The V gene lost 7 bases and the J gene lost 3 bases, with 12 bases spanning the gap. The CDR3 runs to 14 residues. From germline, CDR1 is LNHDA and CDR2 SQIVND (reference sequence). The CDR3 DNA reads TGTGCCAGTAACCGATTCGGGGACACCGGGGAGCTGTTTTTT. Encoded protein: CASNRFGDTGELFF.

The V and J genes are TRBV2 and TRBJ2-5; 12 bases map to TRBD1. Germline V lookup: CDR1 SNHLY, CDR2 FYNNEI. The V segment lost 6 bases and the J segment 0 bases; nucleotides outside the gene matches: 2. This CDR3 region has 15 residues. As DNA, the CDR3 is TGTGCCAGCAGAGGGACAGGGGGCTACCAAGAGACCCAGTACTTC. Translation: CASRGTGGYQETQYF.

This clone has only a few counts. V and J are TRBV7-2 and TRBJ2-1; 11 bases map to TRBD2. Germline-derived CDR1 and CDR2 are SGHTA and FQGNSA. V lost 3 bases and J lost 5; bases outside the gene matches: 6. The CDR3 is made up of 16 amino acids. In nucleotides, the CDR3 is TGTGCCAGCAGCTTCACCGGGACTAGCGGACACAATGAGCAGTTCTTC. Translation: CASSFTGTSGHNEQFF.

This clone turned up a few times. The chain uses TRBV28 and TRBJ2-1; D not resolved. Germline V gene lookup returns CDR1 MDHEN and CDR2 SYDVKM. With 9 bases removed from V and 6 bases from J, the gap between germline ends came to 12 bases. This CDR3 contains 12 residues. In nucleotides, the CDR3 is TGTGCCAGTCGTGTCACGGGCAATGAGCAGTTCTTC. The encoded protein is CASRVTGNEQFF. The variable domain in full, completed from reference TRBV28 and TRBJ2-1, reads DVKVTQSSRYLVKRTGEKVFLECVQDMDHENMFWYRQDPGLGLRLIYFSYDVKMKEKGDIPEGYSVSREKKERFSLILESASTNQTSMYLCASRVTGNEQFFGPGTRLTVL.

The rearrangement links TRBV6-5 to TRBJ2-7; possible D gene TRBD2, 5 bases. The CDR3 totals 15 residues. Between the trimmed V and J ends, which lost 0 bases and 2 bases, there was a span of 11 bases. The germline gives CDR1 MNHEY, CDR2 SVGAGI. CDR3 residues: CASSYSASSPYEQYF. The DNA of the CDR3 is TGTGCCAGCAGTTACTCGGCTAGCAGTCCCTACGAGCAGTACTTC.

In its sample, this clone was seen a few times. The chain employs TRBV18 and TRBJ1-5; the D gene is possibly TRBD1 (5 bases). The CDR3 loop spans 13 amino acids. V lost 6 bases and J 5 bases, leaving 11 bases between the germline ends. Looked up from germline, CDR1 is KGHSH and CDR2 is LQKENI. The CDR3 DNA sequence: TGTGCCAGCTCCACGGGCAGGGATCAGCCCCAGCATTTT. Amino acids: CASSTGRDQPQHF. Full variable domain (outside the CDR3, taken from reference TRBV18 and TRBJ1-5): NAGVMQNPRHLVRRRGQEARLRCSPMKGHSHVYWYRQLPEEGLKFMVYLQKENIIDESGMPKERFSAEFPKEGPSILRIQQVVRGDSAAYFCASSTGRDQPQHFGDGTRLSIL.

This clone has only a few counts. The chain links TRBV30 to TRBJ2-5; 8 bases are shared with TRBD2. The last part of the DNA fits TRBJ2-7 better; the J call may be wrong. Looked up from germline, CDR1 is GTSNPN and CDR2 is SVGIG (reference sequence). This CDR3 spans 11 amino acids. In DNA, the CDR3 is TGTGCCACCACTAGCGGCGGCGAGCAGTACTTC. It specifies CATTSGGEQYF.

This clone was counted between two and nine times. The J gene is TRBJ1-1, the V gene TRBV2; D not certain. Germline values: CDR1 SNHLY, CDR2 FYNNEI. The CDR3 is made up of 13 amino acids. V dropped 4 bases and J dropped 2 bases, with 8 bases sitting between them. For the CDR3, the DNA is TGTGCCAGCAGTGCCGACATAAACACTGAAGCTTTCTTT. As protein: CASSADINTEAFF.

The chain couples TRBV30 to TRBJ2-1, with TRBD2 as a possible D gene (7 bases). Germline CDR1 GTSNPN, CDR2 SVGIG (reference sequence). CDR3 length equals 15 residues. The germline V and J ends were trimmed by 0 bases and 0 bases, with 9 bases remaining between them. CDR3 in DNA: TGTGCCTGGAGTGTAGGGGGGGGCTCCTACAATGAGCAGTTCTTC. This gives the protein CAWSVGGGSYNEQFF.

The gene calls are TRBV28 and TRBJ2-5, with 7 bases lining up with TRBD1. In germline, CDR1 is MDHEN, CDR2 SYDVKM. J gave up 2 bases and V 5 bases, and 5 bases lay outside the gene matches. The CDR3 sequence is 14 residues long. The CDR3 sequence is CASSPETGQETQYF. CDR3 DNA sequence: TGTGCCAGCAGTCCCGAGACAGGGCAAGAGACCCAGTACTTC.

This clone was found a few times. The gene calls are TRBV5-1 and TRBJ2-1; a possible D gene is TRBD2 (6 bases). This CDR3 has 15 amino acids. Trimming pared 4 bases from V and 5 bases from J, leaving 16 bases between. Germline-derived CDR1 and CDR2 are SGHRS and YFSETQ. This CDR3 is CASSNPGLGDNEQFF. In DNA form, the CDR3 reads TGCGCCAGCAGCAACCCGGGACTTGGGGACAATGAGCAGTTCTTC. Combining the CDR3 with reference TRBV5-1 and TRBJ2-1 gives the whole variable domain KAGVTQTPRYLIKTRGQQVTLSCSPISGHRSVSWYQQTPGQGLQFLFEYFSETQRNKGNFPGRFSGRQFSNSRSEMNVSTLELGDSALYLCASSNPGLGDNEQFFGPGTRLTVL.

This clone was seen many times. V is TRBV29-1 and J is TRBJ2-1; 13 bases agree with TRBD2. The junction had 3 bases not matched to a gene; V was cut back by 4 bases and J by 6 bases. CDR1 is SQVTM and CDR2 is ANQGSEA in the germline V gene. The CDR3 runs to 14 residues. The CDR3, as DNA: TGCAGCGTTGGGGGACTAGCGGGACCCAATGAGCAGTTCTTC. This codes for CSVGGLAGPNEQFF.

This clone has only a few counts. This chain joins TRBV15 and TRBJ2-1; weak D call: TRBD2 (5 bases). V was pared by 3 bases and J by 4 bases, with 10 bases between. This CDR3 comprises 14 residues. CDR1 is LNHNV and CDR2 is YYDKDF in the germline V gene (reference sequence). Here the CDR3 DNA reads TGTGCCACCAGCAGCATACGGGGTTACAATGAGCAGTTCTTC. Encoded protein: CATSSIRGYNEQFF.

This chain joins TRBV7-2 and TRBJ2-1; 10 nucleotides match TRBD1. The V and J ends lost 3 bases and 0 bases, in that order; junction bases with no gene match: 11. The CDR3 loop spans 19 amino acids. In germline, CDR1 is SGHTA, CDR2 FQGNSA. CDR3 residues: CASSFTGTGDYRSYNEQFF. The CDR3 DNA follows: TGTGCCAGCAGCTTTACCGGGACAGGGGATTACCGCTCCTACAATGAGCAGTTCTTC.

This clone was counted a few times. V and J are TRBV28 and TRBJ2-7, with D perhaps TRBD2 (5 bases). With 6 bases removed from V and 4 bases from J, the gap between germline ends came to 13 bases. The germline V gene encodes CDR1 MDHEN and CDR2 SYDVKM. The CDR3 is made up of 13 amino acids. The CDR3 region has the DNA TGTGCCAGCAGGGACTTTGGTCAGTACGAGCAGTACTTC. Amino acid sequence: CASRDFGQYEQYF.

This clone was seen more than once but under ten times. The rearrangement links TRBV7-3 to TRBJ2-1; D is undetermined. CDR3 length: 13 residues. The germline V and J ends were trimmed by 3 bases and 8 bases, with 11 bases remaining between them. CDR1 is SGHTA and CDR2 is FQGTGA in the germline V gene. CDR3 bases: TGTGCCAGCAGCTTCTCACCACGGGATGAGCAGTTCTTC. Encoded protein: CASSFSPRDEQFF.